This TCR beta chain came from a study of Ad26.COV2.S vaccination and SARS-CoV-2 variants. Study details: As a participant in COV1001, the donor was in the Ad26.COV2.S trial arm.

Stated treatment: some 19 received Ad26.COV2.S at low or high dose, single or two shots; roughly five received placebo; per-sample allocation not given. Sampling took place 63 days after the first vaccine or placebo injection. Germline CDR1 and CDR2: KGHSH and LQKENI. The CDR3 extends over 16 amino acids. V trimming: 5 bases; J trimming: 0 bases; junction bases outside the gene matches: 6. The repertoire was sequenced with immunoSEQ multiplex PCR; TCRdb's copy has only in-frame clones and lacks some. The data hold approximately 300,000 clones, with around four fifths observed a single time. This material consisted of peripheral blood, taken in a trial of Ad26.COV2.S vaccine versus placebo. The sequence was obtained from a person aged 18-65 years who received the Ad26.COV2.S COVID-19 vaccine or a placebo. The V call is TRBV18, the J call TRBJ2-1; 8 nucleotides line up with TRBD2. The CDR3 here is CASSESGRSSYNEQFF. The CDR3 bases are TGTGCCAGCTCAGAAAGCGGGAGAAGCTCCTACAATGAGCAGTTCTTC.